The 7 T cell receptor beta chains presented below share a single source sample, sequenced in a study of blood T cell repertoires in COVID-19. Assay used: immunoSEQ multiplex PCR; TCRdb lists only in-frame clones, some missing. The table has about 130,000 clones, about 88% seen once. Sequenced: peripheral blood. These receptors were taken from a man aged 60-69 years with COVID-19, enrolled during active disease.

The rearrangement links TRBV7-2 to TRBJ2-1; D perhaps matches TRBD1 (6 bases). The CDR3 is made up of 13 amino acids. Germline CDR1 is SGHTA and CDR2 is FQGNSA. V was cut by 1 base and J by 7 bases, with 8 bases left in between. This CDR3 is CASSLGTGNEQFF. The CDR3 DNA is TGTGCCAGCAGCTTAGGAACAGGGAATGAGCAGTTCTTC.

CDR3 loop: CASSVDLASTDTQYF. As DNA, the CDR3 is TGTGCCAGCAGCGTAGATCTAGCCAGCACAGATACGCAGTATTTT. The rearrangement links TRBV9 to TRBJ2-3; TRBD2 is a possible D gene (5 bases). CDR3 size: 15 residues. Germline CDR1 SGDLS, CDR2 YYNGEE. The V end was cut by 0 bases, the J end by 0 bases, with 8 bases between.

The chain links TRBV6-1 to TRBJ1-5, with D possibly being TRBD1 (6 bases). V dropped 1 base and J dropped 4 bases, with 8 bases sitting between them. The CDR3 totals 14 residues. Per the germline V gene, CDR1 is MNHNS and CDR2 is SASEGT. As DNA, the CDR3 is TGTGCCAGCAGTGAAGGGACAGTGAATCAGCCCCAGCATTTT. It codes for CASSEGTVNQPQHF.

This clone was counted a few times. This chain links TRBV16 with TRBJ2-1; the D gene is possibly TRBD2 (5 bases). Deletions cut 1 base from V and 9 bases from J, with 13 bases between. CDR3 length: 14 amino acids. Germline V CDR1 and CDR2: KGHSY, FQNENV. In nucleotides, the CDR3 is TGTGCCAGCAGCCAATACATAACCGGGATTGAGCAGTTCTTC. It translates to CASSQYITGIEQFF.

The genes are TRBV7-2 and TRBJ1-3, with D unresolved. Germline V gives CDR1 SGHTA, CDR2 FQGNSA. Trimming removed 1 base at V and 2 bases at J, with 12 bases between. CDR3 size: 16 residues. The DNA for the CDR3 is TGTGCCAGCAGCTTAGGGTTGGTCGGAGCTGGAAACACCATATATTTT. This codes for CASSLGLVGAGNTIYF. The full variable domain, completed using reference TRBV7-2 and TRBJ1-3, is GAGVSQSPSNKVTEKGKDVELRCDPISGHTALYWYRQSLGQGLEFLIYFQGNSAPDKSGLPSDRFSAERTGGSVSTLTIQRTQQEDSAVYLCASSLGLVGAGNTIYFGEGSWLTVV.

V is TRBV18 and J is TRBJ1-6; 7 positions agree with TRBD1. The germline V gene encodes CDR1 KGHSH and CDR2 LQKENI. The CDR3 consists of 16 residues. With V trimmed by 6 bases and J by 6 bases, 11 bases remained unmatched. CDR3 coding DNA: TGTGCCAGCTCTGGACAGCCGACAGGGTTTAATTCACCCCTCCACTTT. Protein product: CASSGQPTGFNSPLHF.

The rearrangement joins TRBV11-1 to TRBJ1-3; D ambiguous. V was clipped by 0 bases and J by 3 bases, with 9 bases between them. The CDR3 runs 15 residues. Germline CDR1 SGHAT, CDR2 FQDESV (reference sequence). This CDR3 reads CASSLATTYGNTIYF. In nucleotides, the CDR3 is TGTGCCAGCAGCTTAGCGACTACCTATGGAAACACCATATATTTT.